This TCR beta chain was found in a study of blood T cell repertoires in COVID-19. Across the whole study: Samples representing acute and convalescent COVID-19 were sourced from the United States, Italy and Spain.

Authors' data handling: From reference gene primer amplification, estimates of nucleated cell counts were derived. TCRdb keeps only in-frame clones here, not all; method: immunoSEQ multiplex PCR. The DNA was the basis for D and trimming; V, J and clone size are from that table. The table shows some 220,000 clones, with around 83% occurring only once. CDR1 and CDR2 from the germline V gene are SNHLY and FYNNEI. The CDR3 extends over 14 amino acids. V shed 8 bases and J 4 bases; nucleotides not matched to a gene: 10. The sequenced sample consisted of peripheral blood. This receptor was identified in a man in his forties or fifties who had recovered from COVID-19. The chain employs TRBV2 and TRBJ2-5; TRBD1 agrees at 7 bases. The DNA of the CDR3 is TGTGCCAGCCAAGGAACAGGGGTCTCAGAGACCCAGTACTTC. It codes for CASQGTGVSETQYF.